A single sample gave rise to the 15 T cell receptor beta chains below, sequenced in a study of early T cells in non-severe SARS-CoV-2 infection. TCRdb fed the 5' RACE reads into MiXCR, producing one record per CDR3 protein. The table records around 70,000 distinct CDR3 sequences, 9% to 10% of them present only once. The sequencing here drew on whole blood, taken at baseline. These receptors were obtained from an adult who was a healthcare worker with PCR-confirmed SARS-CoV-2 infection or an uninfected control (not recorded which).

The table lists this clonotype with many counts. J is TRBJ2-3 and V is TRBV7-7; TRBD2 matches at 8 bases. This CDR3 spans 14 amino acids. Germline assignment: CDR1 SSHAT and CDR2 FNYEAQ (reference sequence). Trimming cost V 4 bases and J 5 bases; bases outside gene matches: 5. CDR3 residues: CASSSSGSRDTQYF. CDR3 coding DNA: TGTGCCAGCAGCTCAAGCGGGAGTCGAGATACGCAGTATTTT.

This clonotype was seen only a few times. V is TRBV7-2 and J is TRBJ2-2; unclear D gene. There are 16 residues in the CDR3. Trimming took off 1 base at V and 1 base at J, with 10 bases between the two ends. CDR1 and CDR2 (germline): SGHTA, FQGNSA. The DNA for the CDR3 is TGTGCCAGCAGCTTAGGATTGTGGGGGAACACCGGGGAGCTGTTTTTT. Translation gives CASSLGLWGNTGELFF.

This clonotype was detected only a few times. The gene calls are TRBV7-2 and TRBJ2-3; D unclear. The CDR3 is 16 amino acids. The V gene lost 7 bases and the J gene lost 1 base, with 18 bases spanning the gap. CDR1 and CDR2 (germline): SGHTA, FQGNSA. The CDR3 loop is CASIHVGVGGTDTQYF. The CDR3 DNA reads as TGTGCCAGCATCCACGTGGGTGTTGGAGGCACAGATACGCAGTATTTT.

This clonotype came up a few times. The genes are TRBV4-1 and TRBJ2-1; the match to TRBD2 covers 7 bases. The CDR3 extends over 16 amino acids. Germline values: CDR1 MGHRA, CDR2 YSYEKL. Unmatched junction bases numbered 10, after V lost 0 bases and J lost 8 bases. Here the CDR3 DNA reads TGCGCCAGCAGCCAAGATCGGCTAGCGGCAACCCATGAGCAGTTCTTC. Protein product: CASSQDRLAATHEQFF.

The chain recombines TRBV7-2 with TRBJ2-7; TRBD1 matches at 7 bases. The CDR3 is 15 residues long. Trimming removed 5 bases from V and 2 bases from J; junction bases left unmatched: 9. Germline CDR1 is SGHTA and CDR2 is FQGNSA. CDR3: CASSPGQAHTYEQYF. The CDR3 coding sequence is TGTGCCAGCAGCCCAGGACAGGCCCACACCTACGAGCAGTACTTC. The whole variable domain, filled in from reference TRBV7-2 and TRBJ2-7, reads GAGVSQSPSNKVTEKGKDVELRCDPISGHTALYWYRQSLGQGLEFLIYFQGNSAPDKSGLPSDRFSAERTGGSVSTLTIQRTQQEDSAVYLCASSPGQAHTYEQYFGPGTRLTVT.

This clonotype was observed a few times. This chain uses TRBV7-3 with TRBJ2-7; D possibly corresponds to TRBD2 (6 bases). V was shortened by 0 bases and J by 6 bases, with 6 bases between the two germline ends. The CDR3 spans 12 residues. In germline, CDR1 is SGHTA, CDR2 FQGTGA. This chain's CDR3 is CASSLTGGEQYF. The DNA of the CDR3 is TGTGCCAGCAGCTTAACGGGGGGCGAGCAGTACTTC.

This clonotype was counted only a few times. In DNA form, the CDR3 reads TGTGCCAGCAGATATGGGACTAGCGGGAGGGGTGAGCAGTTCTTC. This gives the protein CASRYGTSGRGEQFF. V and J are TRBV12-3 or TRBV12-4 and TRBJ2-1; 16 bases are shared with TRBD2. The CDR3 sequence is 15 residues long. With V trimmed by 6 bases and J by 9 bases, 5 bases remained unmatched.

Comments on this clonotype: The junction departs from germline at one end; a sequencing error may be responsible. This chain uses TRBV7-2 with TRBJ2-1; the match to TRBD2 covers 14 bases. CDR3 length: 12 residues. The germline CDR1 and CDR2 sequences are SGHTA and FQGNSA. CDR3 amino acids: CASSFGLAGGTF. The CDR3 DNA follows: TGTGCCAGCAGCTTCGGACTAGCGGGAGGCACCTTC.

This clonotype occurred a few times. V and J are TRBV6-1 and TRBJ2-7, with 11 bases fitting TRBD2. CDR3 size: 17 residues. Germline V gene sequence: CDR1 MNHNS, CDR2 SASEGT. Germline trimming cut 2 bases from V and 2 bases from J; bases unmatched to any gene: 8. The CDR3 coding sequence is TGTGCCAGCAGTGAATTTAGCGGGAGGGCCTGGCCCTACGAGCAGTACTTC. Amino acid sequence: CASSEFSGRAWPYEQYF.

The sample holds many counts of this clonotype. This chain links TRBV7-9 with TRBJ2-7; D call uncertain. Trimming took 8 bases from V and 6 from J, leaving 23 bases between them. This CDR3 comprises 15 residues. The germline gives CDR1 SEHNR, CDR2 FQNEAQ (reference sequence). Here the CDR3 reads CASAPSGVSFSEQYF. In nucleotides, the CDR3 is TGTGCCAGCGCCCCCTCTGGAGTATCGTTCTCCGAGCAGTACTTC.

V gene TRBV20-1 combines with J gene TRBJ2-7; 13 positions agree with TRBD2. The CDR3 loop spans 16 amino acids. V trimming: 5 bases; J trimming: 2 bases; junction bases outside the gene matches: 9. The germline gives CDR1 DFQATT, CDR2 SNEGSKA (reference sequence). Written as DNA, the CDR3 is TGCAGTGCTCCAGACCGGACTAGCGGGAGCACCTACGAGCAGTACTTC. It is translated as CSAPDRTSGSTYEQYF.

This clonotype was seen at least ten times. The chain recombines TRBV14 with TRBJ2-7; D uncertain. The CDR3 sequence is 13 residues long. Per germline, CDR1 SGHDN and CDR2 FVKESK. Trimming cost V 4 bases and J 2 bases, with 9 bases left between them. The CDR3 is CASSPRFPYEQYF. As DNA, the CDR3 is TGTGCCAGCAGCCCCCGCTTCCCCTACGAGCAGTACTTC.

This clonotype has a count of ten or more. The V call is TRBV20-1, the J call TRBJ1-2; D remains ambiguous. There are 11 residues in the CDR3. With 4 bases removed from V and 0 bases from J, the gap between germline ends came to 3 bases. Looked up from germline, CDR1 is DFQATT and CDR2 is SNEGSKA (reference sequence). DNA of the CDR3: TGCAGTGCTATTGCTAACTATGGCTACACCTTC. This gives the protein CSAIANYGYTF.

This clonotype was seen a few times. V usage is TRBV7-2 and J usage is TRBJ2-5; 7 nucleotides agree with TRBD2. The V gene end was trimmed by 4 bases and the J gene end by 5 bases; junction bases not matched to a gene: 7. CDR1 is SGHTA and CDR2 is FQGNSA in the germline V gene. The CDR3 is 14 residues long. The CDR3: CASSSRAGMETQYF. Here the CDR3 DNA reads TGTGCCAGCAGCTCACGAGCGGGGATGGAGACCCAGTACTTC.

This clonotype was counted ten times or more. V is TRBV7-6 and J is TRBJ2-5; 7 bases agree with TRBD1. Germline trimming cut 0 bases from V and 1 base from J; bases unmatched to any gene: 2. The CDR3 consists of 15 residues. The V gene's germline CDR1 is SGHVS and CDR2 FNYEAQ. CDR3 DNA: TGTGCCAGCAGCTTAGCCGGGACAGCCCAAGAGACCCAGTACTTC. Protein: CASSLAGTAQETQYF. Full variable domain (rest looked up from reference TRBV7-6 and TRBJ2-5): GAGVSQSPRYKVTKRGQDVALRCDPISGHVSLYWYRQALGQGPEFLTYFNYEAQQDKSGLPNDRFSAERPEGSISTLTIQRTEQRDSAMYRCASSLAGTAQETQYFGPGTRLLVL.